This entry features one TCR delta chain sequence. The target antigen is unknown. In the same sample, other DNA sequences code for this CDR3. The template was reverse-transcribed extracted RNA. The CDR3 regions were amplified by multiplex PCR from V-gene primers to a constant-region primer. TCRdb reran clone calling via CATT on the multiplex PCR reads. The data contain 80,000 or so delta-chain clones, around 32% of them singletons. The sample belongs to a study of Vδ1+ human thymocytes. Study findings and constraints: Thymic TRG and TRD repertoires appeared highly polyclonal. Thymic delta-chain repertoires held approximately 20% Vdelta2 sequences and few Vdelta3, despite high sort purity.

This CDR3 comprises 23 residues. Germline V gives CDR1 TSWWSYY, CDR2 QGS. Germline trimming cut 0 bases from V and 0 bases from J; bases unmatched to any gene: 22. Material: Vdelta1+ gamma-delta thymocytes from the thymus. The subset is: FACS-sorted CD3+ TCRalphabeta- TCRVdelta1+ TCRVdelta2- thymocytes. This receptor was identified in a boy less than two years old who had congenital heart surgery. V is TRDV1 and J is TRDJ1; 10 nucleotides match TRDD3. The CDR3 loop is CALGELTYGRLGGYPKYTDKLIF. CDR3 in DNA: TGTGCTCTTGGGGAACTAACCTACGGTCGACTTGGGGGATACCCTAAGTACACCGATAAACTCATCTTT.